The rows below give T cell receptor beta chains drawn from one sample of a study of type 1 regulatory T cells. The antigens for these receptors are not known. TCRdb reprocessed the reads via MiXCR and lists one record per CDR3 protein. This sample has tens of thousands of distinct CDR3 sequences, with around 21% found just once. The sequenced sample was cultured type 1 regulatory T (Tr1) cells, either the whole culture or a sorted fraction (not recorded which). The receptors stem from a human donor in good health. Both conserved end residues are part of each CDR3. Fields, in order: CDR3 protein, CDR3 DNA, clone size, J gene, V gene, D gene. A D gene is named only where the DNA matches it firmly. Rows may omit the clone size; those that give it use once, few, many or a size class.

CDR3aa: CASSRDRVTGELFF
CDR3nt: TGTGCCAGCAGTAGGGACAGGGTAACCGGGGAGCTGTTTTTT
abundance: NA
j_gene: TRBJ2-2
v_gene: TRBV5-6
d_gene: TRBD1

CDR3aa: CASSWGLAGGSDTQYF
CDR3nt: TGCGCCAGCAGCTGGGGGCTAGCGGGAGGGAGTGATACGCAGTATTTT
abundance: NA
j_gene: TRBJ2-3
v_gene: TRBV5-1
d_gene: TRBD2

CDR3aa: CASSYSISGQFF
CDR3nt: TGTGCCAGCAGTTACTCGATTTCGGGACAGTTCTTC
abundance: many
j_gene: TRBJ2-1
v_gene: TRBV6-2/TRBV6-3
d_gene: NA

CDR3aa: CASSLALNTEAFF
CDR3nt: TGCGCCAGCAGCTTGGCCCTGAACACTGAAGCTTTCTTT
abundance: many
j_gene: TRBJ1-1
v_gene: TRBV5-1
d_gene: NA

CDR3aa: CASSPRQGPWDIQYF
CDR3nt: TGTGCCAGCTCACCAAGGCAGGGCCCTTGGGACATTCAGTACTTC
abundance: NA
j_gene: TRBJ2-4
v_gene: TRBV18
d_gene: NA

CDR3aa: CASSFRLAGYNEQFF
CDR3nt: TGTGCCAGCAGCTTCCGACTAGCGGGATACAATGAGCAGTTCTTC
abundance: few
j_gene: TRBJ2-1
v_gene: TRBV5-4
d_gene: TRBD2

CDR3aa: CAISDRTGWGPDEQYF
CDR3nt: TGTGCCATCAGTGACCGGACAGGCTGGGGACCTGACGAGCAGTACTTC
abundance: NA
j_gene: TRBJ2-7
v_gene: TRBV10-3
d_gene: TRBD1

CDR3aa: CASSLLTGLAGGNEQFF
CDR3nt: TGCGCCAGCAGCTTGTTAACGGGACTAGCGGGAGGCAATGAGCAGTTCTTC
abundance: few
j_gene: TRBJ2-1
v_gene: TRBV5-1
d_gene: TRBD2

CDR3aa: CASRRLAGGSEEQYF
CDR3nt: TGCGCCAGCAGACGACTAGCGGGAGGATCAGAAGAGCAGTACTTC
abundance: NA
j_gene: TRBJ2-7
v_gene: TRBV5-1
d_gene: TRBD2

CDR3aa: CASSASLAGVGETQYF
CDR3nt: TGTGCCAGCAGCGCCTCTCTAGCGGGAGTCGGAGAGACCCAGTACTTC
abundance: few
j_gene: TRBJ2-5
v_gene: TRBV7-2
d_gene: TRBD2

CDR3aa: CASTFNKGTEAFF
CDR3nt: TGTGCCAGCACCTTTAATAAAGGGACTGAAGCTTTCTTT
abundance: few
j_gene: TRBJ1-1
v_gene: TRBV6-5
d_gene: NA

CDR3aa: CASSRDRGLQETQYF
CDR3nt: TGTGCCAGCAGCCGGGACAGGGGGTTACAAGAGACCCAGTACTTC
abundance: medium-sized
j_gene: TRBJ2-5
v_gene: TRBV7-2
d_gene: TRBD1

CDR3aa: CASSKTAGTSTDTQYF
CDR3nt: TGTGCCAGCAGCAAAACAGCAGGGACGAGCACAGATACGCAGTATTTT
abundance: few
j_gene: TRBJ2-3
v_gene: TRBV4-2
d_gene: NA

CDR3aa: CASGALVGQPQHF
CDR3nt: TGTGCCAGCGGCGCTTTAGTAGGACAGCCCCAGCATTTT
abundance: few
j_gene: TRBJ1-5
v_gene: TRBV6-2/TRBV6-3
d_gene: NA

CDR3aa: CASSPLRDEQFF
CDR3nt: TGTGCCAGCTCACCCCTTCGCGATGAGCAGTTCTTC
abundance: NA
j_gene: TRBJ2-1
v_gene: TRBV18
d_gene: NA

CDR3aa: CSPRGLGYGYTF
CDR3nt: TGCAGTCCAAGGGGCCTGGGCTATGGCTACACCTTC
abundance: few
j_gene: TRBJ1-2
v_gene: TRBV20-1
d_gene: NA

CDR3aa: CASSPPSGRDQIF
CDR3nt: TGTGCCAGCTCACCGCCCAGCGGGAGGGACCAGATCTTC
abundance: many
j_gene: TRBJ2-1
v_gene: TRBV18
d_gene: TRBD2

CDR3aa: CASSRTEIPTEQYF
CDR3nt: TGCGCCAGCAGCCGGACCGAGATCCCTACCGAGCAGTACTTC
abundance: few
j_gene: TRBJ2-7
v_gene: TRBV5-1
d_gene: NA

CDR3aa: CASSPYSNQPQHF
CDR3nt: TGTGCCAGCAGCCCTTATAGCAATCAGCCCCAGCATTTT
abundance: few
j_gene: TRBJ1-5
v_gene: TRBV12-3/TRBV12-4
d_gene: NA

CDR3aa: CASSYGGSDQYF
CDR3nt: TGTGCCAGCAGTTACGGCGGCTCCGATCAGTACTTC
abundance: NA
j_gene: TRBJ2-7
v_gene: TRBV6-6
d_gene: NA